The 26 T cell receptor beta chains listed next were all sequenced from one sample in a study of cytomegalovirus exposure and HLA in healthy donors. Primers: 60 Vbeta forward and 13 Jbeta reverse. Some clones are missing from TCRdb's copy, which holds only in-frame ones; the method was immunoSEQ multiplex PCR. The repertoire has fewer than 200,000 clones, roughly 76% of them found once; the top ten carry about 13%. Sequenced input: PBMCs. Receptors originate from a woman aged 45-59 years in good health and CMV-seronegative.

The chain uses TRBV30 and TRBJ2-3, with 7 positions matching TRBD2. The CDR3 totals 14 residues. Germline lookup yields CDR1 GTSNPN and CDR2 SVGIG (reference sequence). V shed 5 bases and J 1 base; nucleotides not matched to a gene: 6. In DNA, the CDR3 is TGTGCCTGGCGATTGGCGGGAGGCACAGATACGCAGTATTTT. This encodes CAWRLAGGTDTQYF.

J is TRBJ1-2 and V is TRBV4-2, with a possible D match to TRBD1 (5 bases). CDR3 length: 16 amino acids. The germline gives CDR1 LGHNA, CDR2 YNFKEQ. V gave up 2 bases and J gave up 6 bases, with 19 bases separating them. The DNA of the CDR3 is TGTGCCAGCAGCCAACCTAATGACAGAGGAATCGATGGCTACACCTTC. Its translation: CASSQPNDRGIDGYTF.

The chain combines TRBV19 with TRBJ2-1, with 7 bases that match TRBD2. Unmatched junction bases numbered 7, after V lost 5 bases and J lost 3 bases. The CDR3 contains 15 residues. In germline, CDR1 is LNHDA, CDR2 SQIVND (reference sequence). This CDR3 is CASSLRGLNYNEQFF. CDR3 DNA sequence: TGTGCCAGTAGTCTGCGGGGACTAAACTACAATGAGCAGTTCTTC.

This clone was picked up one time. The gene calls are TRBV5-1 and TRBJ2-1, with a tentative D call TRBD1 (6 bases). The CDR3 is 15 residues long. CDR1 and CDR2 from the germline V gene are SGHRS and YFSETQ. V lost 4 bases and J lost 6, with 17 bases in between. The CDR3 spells CASSQGPPDSNEQFF. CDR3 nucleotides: TGCGCCAGCAGCCAGGGGCCACCAGACTCCAATGAGCAGTTCTTC.

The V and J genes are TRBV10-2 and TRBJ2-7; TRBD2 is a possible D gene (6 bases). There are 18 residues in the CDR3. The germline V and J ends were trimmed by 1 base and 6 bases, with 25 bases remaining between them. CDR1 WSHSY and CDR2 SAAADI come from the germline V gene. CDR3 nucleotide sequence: TGCGCCAGCAGTGAGTACGCAATCGTCGGGACTCCCATTCGCGAGCAGTACTTC. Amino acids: CASSEYAIVGTPIREQYF.

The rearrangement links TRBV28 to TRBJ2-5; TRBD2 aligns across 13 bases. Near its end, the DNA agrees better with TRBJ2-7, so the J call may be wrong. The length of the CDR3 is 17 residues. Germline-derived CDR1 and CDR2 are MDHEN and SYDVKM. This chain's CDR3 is CASSLSGTSGAGGEQYF. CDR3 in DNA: TGTGCCAGCAGTTTATCTGGGACTAGCGGGGCGGGGGGCGAGCAGTACTTC.

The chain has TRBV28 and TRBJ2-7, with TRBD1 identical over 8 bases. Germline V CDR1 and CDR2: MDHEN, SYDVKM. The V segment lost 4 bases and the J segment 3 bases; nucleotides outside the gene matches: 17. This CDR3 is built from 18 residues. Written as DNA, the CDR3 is TGTGCCAGCAGTTCTTGGACAGGGAAGGGTCGGGTTCTCTACGAGCAGTACTTC. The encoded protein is CASSSWTGKGRVLYEQYF.

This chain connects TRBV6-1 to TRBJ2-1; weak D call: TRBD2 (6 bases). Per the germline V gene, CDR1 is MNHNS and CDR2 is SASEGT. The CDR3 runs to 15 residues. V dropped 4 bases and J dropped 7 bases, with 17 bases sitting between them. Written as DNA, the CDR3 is TGTGCCAGCAGTGCGCGGGACTCCCCGGCGAATGAGCAGTTCTTC. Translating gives CASSARDSPANEQFF.

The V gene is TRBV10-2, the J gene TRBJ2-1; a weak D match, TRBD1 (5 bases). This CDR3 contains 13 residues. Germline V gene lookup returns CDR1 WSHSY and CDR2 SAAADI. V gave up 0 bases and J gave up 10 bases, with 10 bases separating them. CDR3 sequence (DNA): TGCGCCAGCAGTGAGTCCGGTAGGGGCGAGCAGTTCTTC. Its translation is CASSESGRGEQFF.

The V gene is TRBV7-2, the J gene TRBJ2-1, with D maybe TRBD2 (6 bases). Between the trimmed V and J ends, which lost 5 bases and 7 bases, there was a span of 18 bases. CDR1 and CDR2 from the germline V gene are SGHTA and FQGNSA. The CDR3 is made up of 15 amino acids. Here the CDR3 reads CASSAPTLGGNEQFF. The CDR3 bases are TGTGCCAGCAGCGCGCCGACCCTGGGGGGTAATGAGCAGTTCTTC.

The CDR3 coding sequence is TGTGCCAGCAGCTTGGATGGACAGCTAATTTTCTATGGCTACACCTTC. Protein: CASSLDGQLIFYGYTF. The chain recombines TRBV5-6 with TRBJ1-2; the D gene is possibly TRBD1 (6 bases). Germline values: CDR1 SGHDT, CDR2 YYEEEE. This CDR3 contains 16 residues. V was shortened by 0 bases and J by 4 bases, with 16 bases between the two germline ends.

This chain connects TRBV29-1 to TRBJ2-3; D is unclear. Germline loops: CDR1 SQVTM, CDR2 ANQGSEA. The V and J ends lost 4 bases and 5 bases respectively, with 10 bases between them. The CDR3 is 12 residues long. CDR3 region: CSVAARGDTQYF. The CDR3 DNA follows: TGCAGCGTTGCGGCTCGAGGAGATACGCAGTATTTT.

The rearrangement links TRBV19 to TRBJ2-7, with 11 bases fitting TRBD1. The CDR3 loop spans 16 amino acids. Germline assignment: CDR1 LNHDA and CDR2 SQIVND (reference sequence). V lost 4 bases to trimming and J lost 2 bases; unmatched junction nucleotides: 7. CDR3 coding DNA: TGTGCCAGTAGTAGGCCCTTGGGACAGGGGGCCTACGAGCAGTACTTC. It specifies CASSRPLGQGAYEQYF.

For the CDR3, the DNA is TGTGCCAGCACGGGACTAAATGAAAAACTGTTTTTT. As protein: CASTGLNEKLFF. The rearrangement uses TRBV5-7 and TRBJ1-4; the D gene is possibly TRBD1 (5 bases). TRBV5-7 is an ORF, with its function uncertain. The CDR3 length is 12 residues. V was trimmed by 6 bases and J by 5 bases, leaving 8 bases between them.

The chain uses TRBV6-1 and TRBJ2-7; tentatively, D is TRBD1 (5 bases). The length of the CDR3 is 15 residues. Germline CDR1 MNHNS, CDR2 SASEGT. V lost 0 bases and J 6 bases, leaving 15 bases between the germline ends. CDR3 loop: CASSEALTAGIEQYF. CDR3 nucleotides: TGTGCCAGCAGTGAAGCGCTCACGGCAGGGATCGAGCAGTACTTC.

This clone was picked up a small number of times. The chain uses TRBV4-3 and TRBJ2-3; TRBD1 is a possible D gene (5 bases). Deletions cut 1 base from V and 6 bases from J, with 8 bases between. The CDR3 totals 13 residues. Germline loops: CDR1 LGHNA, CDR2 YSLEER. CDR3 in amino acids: CASSQGGVDTQYF. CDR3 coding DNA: TGCGCCAGCAGCCAAGGGGGCGTGGATACGCAGTATTTT.

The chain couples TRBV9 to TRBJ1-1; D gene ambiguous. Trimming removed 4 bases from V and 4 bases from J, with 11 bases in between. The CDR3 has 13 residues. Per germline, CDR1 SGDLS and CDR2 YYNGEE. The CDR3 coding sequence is TGTGCCAGCAGCTTCACGGGGAGCACTGAAGCTTTCTTT. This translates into CASSFTGSTEAFF.

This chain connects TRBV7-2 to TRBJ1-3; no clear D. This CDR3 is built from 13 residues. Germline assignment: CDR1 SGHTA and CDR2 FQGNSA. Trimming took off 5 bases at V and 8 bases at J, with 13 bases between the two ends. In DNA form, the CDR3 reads TGTGCCAGCAGCGGTTCTCTAATAGACACCATATATTTT. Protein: CASSGSLIDTIYF.

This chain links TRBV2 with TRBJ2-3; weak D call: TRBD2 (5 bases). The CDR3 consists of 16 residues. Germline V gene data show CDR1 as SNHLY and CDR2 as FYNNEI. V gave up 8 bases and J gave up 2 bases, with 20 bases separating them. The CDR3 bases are TGTGCCAGCGCACCCCTCTCCGCGGGTTCCACAGATACGCAGTATTTT. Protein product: CASAPLSAGSTDTQYF.

CDR3 sequence (DNA): TGTGCCAGCAGCTTAGGGGGTACAGGTCTCTCTGGAAACACCATATATTTT. Protein: CASSLGGTGLSGNTIYF. V and J are TRBV7-9 and TRBJ1-3; weak D call: TRBD1 (5 bases). V lost 1 base and J 0 bases, leaving 13 bases between the germline ends. Germline V gene data show CDR1 as SEHNR and CDR2 as FQNEAQ (reference sequence). CDR3 length equals 17 residues.

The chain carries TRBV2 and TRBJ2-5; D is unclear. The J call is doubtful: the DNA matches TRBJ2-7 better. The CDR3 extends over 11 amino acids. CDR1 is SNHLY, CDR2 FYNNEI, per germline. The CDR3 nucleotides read TGTGCCAGCAGTGGTTCCTACGAGCAGTACTTC. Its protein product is CASSGSYEQYF.

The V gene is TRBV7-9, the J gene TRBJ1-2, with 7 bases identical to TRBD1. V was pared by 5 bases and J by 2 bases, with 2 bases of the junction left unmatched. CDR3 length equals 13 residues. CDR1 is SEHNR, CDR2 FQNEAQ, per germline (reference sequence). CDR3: CASSPGQNYGYTF. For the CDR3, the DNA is TGTGCCAGCAGCCCGGGACAGAACTATGGCTACACCTTC.

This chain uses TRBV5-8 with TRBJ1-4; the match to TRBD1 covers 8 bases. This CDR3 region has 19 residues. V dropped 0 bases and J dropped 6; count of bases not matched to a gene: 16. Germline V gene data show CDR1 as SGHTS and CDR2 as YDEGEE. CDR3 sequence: CASSLGAGRGPSLHEKLFF. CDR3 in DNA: TGTGCCAGCAGCTTGGGGGCGGGCAGGGGGCCCTCGCTTCATGAAAAACTGTTTTTT.

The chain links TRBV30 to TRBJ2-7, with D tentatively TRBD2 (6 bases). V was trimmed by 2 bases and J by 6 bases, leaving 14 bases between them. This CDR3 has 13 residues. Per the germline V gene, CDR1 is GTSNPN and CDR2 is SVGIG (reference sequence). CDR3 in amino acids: CAWSSRRGAEQYF. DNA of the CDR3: TGTGCCTGGAGTTCCCGCCGCGGGGCCGAGCAGTACTTC.

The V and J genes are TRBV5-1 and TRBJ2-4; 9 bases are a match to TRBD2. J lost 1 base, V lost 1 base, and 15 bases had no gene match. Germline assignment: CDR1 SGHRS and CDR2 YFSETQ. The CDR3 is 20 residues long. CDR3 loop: CASSLSGWAGGPMAKNIQYF. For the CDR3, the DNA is TGCGCCAGCAGCTTGTCAGGATGGGCGGGGGGGCCGATGGCCAAAAACATTCAGTACTTC.

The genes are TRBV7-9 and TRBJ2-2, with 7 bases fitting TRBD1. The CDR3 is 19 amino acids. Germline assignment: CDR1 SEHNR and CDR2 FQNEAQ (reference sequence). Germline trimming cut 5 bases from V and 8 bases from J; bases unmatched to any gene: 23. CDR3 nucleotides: TGTGCCAGCAGCCTAGACAGGGACCGGAGTAGTGCCCGTGCGGGGGAGCTGTTTTTT. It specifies CASSLDRDRSSARAGELFF.